These 20 T cell receptor beta chains share one sample of origin, sequenced in a study of T cells expressing NK-cell markers. No DNA is given; TCRdb re-called the 5' RACE reads and lists each CDR3 protein once. The sample's table shows 300,000 to 500,000 distinct CDR3 sequences. Sequencing was carried out using blood T cells: a sorted CD56 or NKG2C T cell subset, CD4+ or CD8+ T cells, or bulk PBMC T cells (not recorded which). The receptors derive from a woman aged 45-60 years in good health.

This chain connects TRBV29-1 to TRBJ2-1; the D call from TCRdb, TRBD2, cannot be confirmed without DNA. The CDR3 totals 14 residues. Germline V lookup: CDR1 SQVTM, CDR2 ANQGSEA. Here the CDR3 reads CSVEPLAGGSEQFF.

The chain uses TRBV20-1 and TRBJ2-1; TCRdb picks TRBD2, but there is no DNA to check that call. Per the germline V gene, CDR1 is DFQATT and CDR2 is SNEGSKA (reference sequence). This CDR3 contains 16 residues. Here the CDR3 reads CSARSGRVGSYNEQFF.

The chain joins TRBV2 to TRBJ2-1; TCRdb's assignment of TRBD1 cannot be checked, as there is no DNA. Germline V gives CDR1 SNHLY, CDR2 FYNNEI. This CDR3 region has 13 residues. The CDR3 here is CASSEYGGGEQFF.

This chain joins TRBV7-9 and TRBJ2-7. This CDR3 has 12 residues. CDR1 is SEHNR and CDR2 is FQNEAQ in the germline V gene (reference sequence). CDR3 residues: CASSSYVHEQYF.

This chain uses TRBV6-5 with TRBJ2-1; TCRdb's D gene call, TRBD1, goes unchecked for lack of DNA. This CDR3 has 16 amino acids. Germline assignment: CDR1 MNHEY and CDR2 SVGAGI. The CDR3 protein is CASTPIGAGSSGEQFF.

CDR3 loop: CASSQDPRTGETQYF. This rearrangement joins TRBV3-1 to TRBJ2-5; TCRdb outputs TRBD1, but without DNA this stays unchecked. The CDR3 is 15 amino acids. CDR1 LGHDT and CDR2 YNNKEL come from the germline V gene (reference sequence).

The rearrangement uses TRBV25-1 and TRBJ1-2; lacking DNA, the TRBD1 call made by TCRdb goes unchecked. The length of the CDR3 is 17 residues. Germline loops: CDR1 MGHDK, CDR2 SYGVNS. The CDR3 loop reads CASSPFPRAGGDYGYTF.

J is TRBJ1-4 and V is TRBV2. The germline V gene encodes CDR1 SNHLY and CDR2 FYNNEI. This CDR3 comprises 14 residues. The CDR3 sequence: CASRPRPTNEKLFF. Supplemented by reference TRBV2 and TRBJ1-4, the full variable domain reads EPEVTQTPSHQVTQMGQEVILRCVPISNHLYFYWYRQILGQKVEFLVSFYNNEISEKSEIFDDQFSVERPDGSNFTLKIRSTKLEDSAMYFCASRPRPTNEKLFFGSGTQLSVL.

The genes are TRBV5-1 and TRBJ2-3; TCRdb's D gene call, TRBD1, goes unchecked for lack of DNA. The CDR3 is 18 residues long. CDR1 is SGHRS, CDR2 YFSETQ, per germline. CDR3 residues: CASSFPDGGPHRTDTQYF.

The chain combines TRBV19 with TRBJ2-1; TCRdb proposes TRBD2, but this gene call is untestable without DNA. The CDR3 totals 16 residues. Germline V gene sequence: CDR1 LNHDA, CDR2 SQIVND (reference sequence). The CDR3 is CASSIVGTSGYNEQFF.

V usage is TRBV6-5 and J usage is TRBJ2-3. The length of the CDR3 is 12 residues. Germline V gene data show CDR1 as MNHEY and CDR2 as SVGAGI. CDR3 loop: CASSYSPDTQYF.

CDR3 sequence reads: CASSFGGTASSYEQYF. This rearrangement joins TRBV5-1 to TRBJ2-7; TCRdb selects TRBD1, and the lack of DNA leaves this call unchecked. This CDR3 spans 16 amino acids. CDR1 and CDR2 (germline): SGHRS, YFSETQ.

The chain recombines TRBV20-1 with TRBJ2-5; the TCRdb D gene call, TRBD2, has no DNA to confirm it. There are 14 residues in the CDR3. Germline V gives CDR1 DFQATT, CDR2 SNEGSKA (reference sequence). The CDR3 protein is CSAVAGAGQETQYF.

The chain combines TRBV2 with TRBJ2-5; there is no DNA to check the TCRdb D call of TRBD2. This CDR3 spans 13 amino acids. CDR1 and CDR2 from the germline V gene are SNHLY and FYNNEI. CDR3 sequence: CASRIAGVETQYF.

The rearrangement joins TRBV21-1 to TRBJ1-4. TRBV21-1 is noted as a pseudogene. The CDR3 runs 14 residues. The CDR3 sequence: CASSKARGDEKLFF.

The chain couples TRBV12-3 or TRBV12-4 to TRBJ2-2. This CDR3 contains 12 residues. The CDR3 protein is CASRGYTGELFF.

The rearrangement links TRBV2 to TRBJ1-2. The CDR3 contains 11 residues. Germline V gene lookup returns CDR1 SNHLY and CDR2 FYNNEI. The CDR3 loop reads CASRGVGGYTF.

The rearrangement links TRBV2 to TRBJ2-5; checking the TCRdb D call of TRBD2 is not possible without DNA. The CDR3 has 16 amino acids. Germline V gene lookup returns CDR1 SNHLY and CDR2 FYNNEI. CDR3 residues: CASSGQGSGRRVDQYF.

The chain combines TRBV2 with TRBJ2-2; TCRdb's D call, TRBD2, is unchecked because there is no DNA. From germline, CDR1 is SNHLY and CDR2 FYNNEI. The CDR3 is 15 residues long. The CDR3 reads CASRRTGTPTGELFF.

V is TRBV12-3 or TRBV12-4 and J is TRBJ2-1; there is no DNA to check the TCRdb D call of TRBD2. The CDR3 spans 19 residues. CDR3 sequence reads: CASSFPPGLAGDIDNEQFF.